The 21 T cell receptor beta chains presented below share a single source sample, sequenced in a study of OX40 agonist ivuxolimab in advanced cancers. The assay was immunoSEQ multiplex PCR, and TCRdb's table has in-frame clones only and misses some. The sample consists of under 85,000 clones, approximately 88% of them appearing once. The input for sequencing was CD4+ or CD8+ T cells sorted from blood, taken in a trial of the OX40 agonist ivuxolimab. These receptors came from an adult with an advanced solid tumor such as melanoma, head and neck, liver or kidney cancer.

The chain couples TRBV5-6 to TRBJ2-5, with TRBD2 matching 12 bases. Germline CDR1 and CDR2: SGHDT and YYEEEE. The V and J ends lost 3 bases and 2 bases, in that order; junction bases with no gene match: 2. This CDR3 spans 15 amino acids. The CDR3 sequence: CASSWGTSGQETQYF. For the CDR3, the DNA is TGTGCCAGCAGCTGGGGGACTAGCGGGCAAGAGACCCAGTACTTC.

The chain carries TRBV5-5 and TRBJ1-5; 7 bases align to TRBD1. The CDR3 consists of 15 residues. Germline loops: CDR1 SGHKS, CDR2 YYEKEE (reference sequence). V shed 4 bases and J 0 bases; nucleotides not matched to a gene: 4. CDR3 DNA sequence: TGTGCCAGCAGCCGGACAGGAGATAGCAATCAGCCCCAGCATTTT. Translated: CASSRTGDSNQPQHF.

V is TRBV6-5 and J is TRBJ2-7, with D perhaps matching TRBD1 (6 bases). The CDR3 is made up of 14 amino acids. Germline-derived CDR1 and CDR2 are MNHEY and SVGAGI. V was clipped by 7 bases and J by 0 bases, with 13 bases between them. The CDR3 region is CASIRTVNSYEQYF. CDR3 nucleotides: TGTGCCAGCATAAGGACAGTTAACTCCTACGAGCAGTACTTC.

The CDR3 reads CAISEGADTQYF. Here the CDR3 DNA reads TGTGCCATCAGTGAAGGAGCAGATACGCAGTATTTT. The J gene is TRBJ2-3, the V gene TRBV10-3; no clear D gene. CDR3 size: 12 residues. V was cut by 3 bases and J by 4 bases, with 5 bases left in between. Germline V gives CDR1 ENHRY, CDR2 SYGVKD.

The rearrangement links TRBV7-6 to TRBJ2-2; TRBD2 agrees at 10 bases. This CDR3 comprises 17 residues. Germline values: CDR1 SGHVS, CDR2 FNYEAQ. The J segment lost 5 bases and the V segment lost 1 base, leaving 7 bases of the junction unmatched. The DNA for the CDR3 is TGTGCCAGCAGCTTAGGAGCGGGAGGGCCCGGAACCGGGGAGCTGTTTTTT. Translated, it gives CASSLGAGGPGTGELFF.

CDR3 region: CASSSLTANTEAFF. The CDR3 DNA is TGTGCCAGCAGCTCCCTGACAGCGAACACTGAAGCTTTCTTT. This chain joins TRBV5-8 and TRBJ1-1, with D possibly matching TRBD1 (5 bases). The CDR3 length is 14 residues. Trimming pared 3 bases from V and 1 base from J, leaving 10 bases between. Germline CDR1 is SGHTS and CDR2 is YDEGEE.

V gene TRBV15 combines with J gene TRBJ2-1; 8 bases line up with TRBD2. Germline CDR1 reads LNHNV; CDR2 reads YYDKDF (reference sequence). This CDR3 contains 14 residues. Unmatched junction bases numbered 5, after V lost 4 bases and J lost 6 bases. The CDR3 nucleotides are TGTGCCACCAGCACACGTACTAGCGGCAATGAGCAGTTCTTC. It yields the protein CATSTRTSGNEQFF.

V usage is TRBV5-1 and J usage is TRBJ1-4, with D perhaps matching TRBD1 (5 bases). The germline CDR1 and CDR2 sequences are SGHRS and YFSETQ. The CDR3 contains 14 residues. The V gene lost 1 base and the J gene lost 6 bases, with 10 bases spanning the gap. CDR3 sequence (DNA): TGCGCCAGCAGCTTGTGGGGGACGGATGAAAAACTGTTTTTT. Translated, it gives CASSLWGTDEKLFF.

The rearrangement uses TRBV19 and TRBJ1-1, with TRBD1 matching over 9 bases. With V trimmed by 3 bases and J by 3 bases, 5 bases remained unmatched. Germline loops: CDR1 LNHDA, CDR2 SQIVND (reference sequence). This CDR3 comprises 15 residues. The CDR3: CASSIAQGAYTEAFF. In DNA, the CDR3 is TGTGCCAGTAGTATTGCACAGGGGGCGTACACTGAAGCTTTCTTT.

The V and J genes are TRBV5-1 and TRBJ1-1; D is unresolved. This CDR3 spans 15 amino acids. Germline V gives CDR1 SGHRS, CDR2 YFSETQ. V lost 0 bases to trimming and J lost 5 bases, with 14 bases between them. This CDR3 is CASSLVSDLGTEAFF. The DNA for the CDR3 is TGCGCCAGCAGCTTGGTTTCAGACCTTGGGACTGAAGCTTTCTTT.

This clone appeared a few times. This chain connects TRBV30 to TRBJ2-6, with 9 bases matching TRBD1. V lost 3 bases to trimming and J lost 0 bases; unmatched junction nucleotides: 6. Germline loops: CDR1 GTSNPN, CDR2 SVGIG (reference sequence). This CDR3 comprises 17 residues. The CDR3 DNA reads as TGTGCCTGGAGACGGGACAGGGCTCTCTCTGGGGCCAACGTCCTGACTTTC. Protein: CAWRRDRALSGANVLTF.

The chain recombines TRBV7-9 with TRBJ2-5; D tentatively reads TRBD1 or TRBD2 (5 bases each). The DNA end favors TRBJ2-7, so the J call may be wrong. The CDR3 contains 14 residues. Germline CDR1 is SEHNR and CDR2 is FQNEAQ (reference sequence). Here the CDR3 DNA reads TGTGCCAGCAGCTTGGCTGGGGGACGCTACGAGCAGTACTTC. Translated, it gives CASSLAGGRYEQYF.

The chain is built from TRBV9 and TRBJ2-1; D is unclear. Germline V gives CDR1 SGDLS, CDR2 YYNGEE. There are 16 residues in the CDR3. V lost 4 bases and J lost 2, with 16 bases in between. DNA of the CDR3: TGTGCCAGCAGCCCTCGCGACTTACCTACCTACAATGAGCAGTTCTTC. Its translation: CASSPRDLPTYNEQFF. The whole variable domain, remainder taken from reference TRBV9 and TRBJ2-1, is DSGVTQTPKHLITATGQRVTLRCSPRSGDLSVYWYQQSLDQGLQFLIQYYNGEERAKGNILERFSAQQFPDLHSELNLSSLELGDSALYFCASSPRDLPTYNEQFFGPGTRLTVL.

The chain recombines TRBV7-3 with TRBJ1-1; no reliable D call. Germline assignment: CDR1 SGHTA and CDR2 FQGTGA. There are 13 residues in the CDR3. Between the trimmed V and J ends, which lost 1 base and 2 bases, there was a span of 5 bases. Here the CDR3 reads CASSLNTNTEAFF. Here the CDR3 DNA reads TGTGCCAGCAGCTTAAACACCAACACTGAAGCTTTCTTT. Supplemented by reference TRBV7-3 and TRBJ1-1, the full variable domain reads GAGVSQTPSNKVTEKGKYVELRCDPISGHTALYWYRQSLGQGPEFLIYFQGTGAADDSGLPNDRFFAVRPEGSVSTLKIQRTERGDSAVYLCASSLNTNTEAFFGQGTRLTVV.

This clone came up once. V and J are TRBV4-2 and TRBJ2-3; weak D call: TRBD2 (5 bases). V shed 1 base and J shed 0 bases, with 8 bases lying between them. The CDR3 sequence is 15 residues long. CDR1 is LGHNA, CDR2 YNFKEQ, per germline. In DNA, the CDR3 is TGTGCCAGCAGCCAAGCGGGGAAGAGCACAGATACGCAGTATTTT. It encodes CASSQAGKSTDTQYF.

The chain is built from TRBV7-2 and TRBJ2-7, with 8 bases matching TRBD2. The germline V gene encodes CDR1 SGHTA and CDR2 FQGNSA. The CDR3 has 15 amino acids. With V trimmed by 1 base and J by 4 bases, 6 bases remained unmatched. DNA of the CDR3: TGTGCCAGCAGCTTAGATGGGGCTAGCGGGTACGAGCAGTACTTC. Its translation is CASSLDGASGYEQYF.

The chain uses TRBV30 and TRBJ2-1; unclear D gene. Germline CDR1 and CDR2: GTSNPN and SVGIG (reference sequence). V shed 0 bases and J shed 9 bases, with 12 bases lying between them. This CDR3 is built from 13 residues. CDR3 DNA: TGTGCCTGGAGTGTAATGGATGTTGGTGAGCAGTTCTTC. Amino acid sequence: CAWSVMDVGEQFF.

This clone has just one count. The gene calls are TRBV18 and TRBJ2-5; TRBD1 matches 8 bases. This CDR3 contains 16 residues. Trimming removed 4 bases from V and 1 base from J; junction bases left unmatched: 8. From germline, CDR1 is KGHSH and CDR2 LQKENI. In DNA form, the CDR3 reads TGTGCCAGCTCACAATACAGGGGGACCCTCCAAGAGACCCAGTACTTC. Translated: CASSQYRGTLQETQYF.

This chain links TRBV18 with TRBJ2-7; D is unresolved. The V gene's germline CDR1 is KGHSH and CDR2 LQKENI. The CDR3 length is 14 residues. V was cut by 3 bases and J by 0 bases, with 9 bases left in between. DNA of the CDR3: TGTGCCAGCTCACCCCGGCAGAACTCCTACGAGCAGTACTTC. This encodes CASSPRQNSYEQYF.

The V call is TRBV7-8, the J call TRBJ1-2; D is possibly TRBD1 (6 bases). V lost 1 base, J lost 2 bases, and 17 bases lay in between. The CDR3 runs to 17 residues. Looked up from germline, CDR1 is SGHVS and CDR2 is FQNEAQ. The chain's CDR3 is CASSLGQVRSLNYGYTF. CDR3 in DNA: TGTGCCAGCAGCTTAGGACAGGTTCGCTCTTTAAACTATGGCTACACCTTC.

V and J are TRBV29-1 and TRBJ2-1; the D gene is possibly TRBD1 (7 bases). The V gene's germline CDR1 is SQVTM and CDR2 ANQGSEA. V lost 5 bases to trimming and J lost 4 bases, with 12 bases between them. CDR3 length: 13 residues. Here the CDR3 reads CSVLPGGYNEQFF. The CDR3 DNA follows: TGCAGCGTTTTGCCAGGGGGGTACAATGAGCAGTTCTTC.